The clone carrying this T cell receptor (beta chain) was observed at least ten times. Its target is unknown. These data are taken from a study of T cells in Graves' hyperthyroidism and ophthalmopathy. Study-level points and caveats: Ophthalmopathy, as predicted by the model, came a median 6.5 months after the prediction.

The CDR3 regions of TCR beta were amplified from RNA transcripts. First-round RT-PCR targeting the TCR CDR3 was performed with the HTBI primer set. Each CDR3 protein is one row after TCRdb ran MiXCR on the multiplex PCR reads. There are around 400,000 distinct CDR3 sequences in the sample; about a sixth occur only once, and 28% lies in the top ten. The germline gives CDR1 MNHEY, CDR2 SMNVEV (reference sequence). Trimming cost V 5 bases and J 7 bases, with 14 bases left between them. CDR3 length equals 13 residues. Ahead of any ophthalmopathy symptoms, the blood sample was obtained at the first diagnosis of hyperthyroidism.

Sequencing used blood. This receptor was taken from a woman between 18 and 29 years old with Graves' hyperthyroidism that later progressed to Graves' ophthalmopathy. The rearrangement links TRBV27 to TRBJ1-2; D perhaps matches TRBD1 (5 bases). CDR3 region: CASSRRGSGGYTF. The CDR3 bases are TGTGCCAGCAGTCGCCGGGGGAGTGGTGGCTACACCTTC.